The text below deals with one T cell receptor beta chain. This PCR relied on a set of 60 Vbeta primers and 13 Jbeta primers. The data were produced by immunoSEQ multiplex PCR, yet TCRdb's version contains in-frame clones alone and is incomplete. This sample's table reports about 130,000 clones. This entry is derived from a study of cytomegalovirus exposure and HLA in healthy donors. Germline loops: CDR1 SEHNR, CDR2 FQNEAQ (reference sequence). The CDR3 extends over 15 amino acids. V gave up 1 base and J gave up 4 bases; unmatched junction bases: 3. This TCR was sampled from a young man in good health and CMV-seronegative. The chain joins TRBV7-9 to TRBJ2-1; 8 bases line up with TRBD1. Sequences were obtained from PBMCs. The CDR3 DNA follows: TGTGCCAGCAGCTTAGTAGGGACAGGATACAATGAGCAGTTCTTC. This codes for CASSLVGTGYNEQFF.